The 15 T cell receptor beta chains given below trace back to one sample, sequenced in a study of radiation and T cells in renal cell carcinoma. The time point here: baseline pretreatment blood. The treatment here: 15 Gy SBRT to primary tumor, nephrectomy 4 weeks later. The repertoire was sequenced with immunoSEQ multiplex PCR; TCRdb's copy has only in-frame clones and lacks some. The sample holds about 91,000 clones, about four fifths seen once. The source was blood, collected from a patient whose treatment included radiotherapy and nephrectomy. The receptors shown here come from a man aged 60-69 years with renal cell carcinoma.

The rearrangement uses TRBV10-3 and TRBJ2-5; D gene uncertain. Trimming pared 2 bases from V and 4 bases from J, leaving 11 bases between. From germline, CDR1 is ENHRY and CDR2 SYGVKD. The CDR3 loop spans 14 amino acids. The CDR3 loop is CAISEPVGGETQYF. The DNA of the CDR3 is TGTGCCATCAGTGAGCCGGTCGGTGGAGAGACCCAGTACTTC.

This clone was counted between two and nine times. The rearrangement uses TRBV20-1 and TRBJ2-5, with D unresolved. V lost 0 bases to trimming and J lost 7 bases, with 6 bases between them. Germline values: CDR1 DFQATT, CDR2 SNEGSKA (reference sequence). There are 11 residues in the CDR3. CDR3 DNA sequence: TGCAGTGCTAGAGATAAAAGGACCCAGTACTTC. This gives the protein CSARDKRTQYF.

For the CDR3, the DNA is TGTGCCAGCAGCTTCTGGGGCGGCGGGGAGCTGTTTTTT. The encoded protein is CASSFWGGGELFF. V and J are TRBV5-4 and TRBJ2-2; a weak D match, TRBD1 (5 bases). V was trimmed by 2 bases and J by 7 bases, leaving 9 bases between them. Looked up from germline, CDR1 is SGHNT and CDR2 is YYREEE (reference sequence). The CDR3 is made up of 13 amino acids. Looking up the rest from reference TRBV5-4 and TRBJ2-2 gives the full variable domain: ETGVTQSPTHLIKTRGQQVTLRCSSQSGHNTVSWYQQALGQGPQFIFQYYREEENGRGNFPPRFSGLQFPNYSSELNVNALELDDSALYLCASSFWGGGELFFGEGSRLTVL.

This chain links TRBV7-7 with TRBJ2-3; 13 nucleotides align to TRBD2. The V gene's germline CDR1 is SSHAT and CDR2 FNYEAQ (reference sequence). With V trimmed by 6 bases and J by 4 bases, 4 bases remained unmatched. This CDR3 region has 15 residues. Here the CDR3 DNA reads TGTGCCAGCAGTTCGACTAGCGGGAGGTCAGATACGCAGTATTTT. This sequence encodes CASSSTSGRSDTQYF.

The chain has TRBV2 and TRBJ2-6; D tentatively reads TRBD1 or TRBD2 (5 bases each). The CDR3 has 17 amino acids. CDR1 SNHLY and CDR2 FYNNEI come from the germline V gene. The V end lost 3 bases, the J end lost 0 bases, and 12 bases lay between the germline ends. The CDR3 nucleotides read TGTGCCAGCAGTGATGGGGACCGCCTCTCTGGGGCCAACGTCCTGACTTTC. As protein: CASSDGDRLSGANVLTF.

V and J are TRBV7-2 and TRBJ2-7; no definite D call. Trimming removed 0 bases at V and 0 bases at J, with 3 bases between. This CDR3 has 13 amino acids. The germline gives CDR1 SGHTA, CDR2 FQGNSA. CDR3 coding DNA: TGTACCAGCAGCTTAGCCGACTCCTACGAGCAGTACTTC. Translating it yields CTSSLADSYEQYF.

The genes are TRBV5-4 and TRBJ2-5; D remains unclear. Trimming shortened V by 2 bases and J by 5 bases, and 7 bases separated the two germline ends. The CDR3 is 12 amino acids. Germline V CDR1 and CDR2: SGHNT, YYREEE (reference sequence). The CDR3 nucleotides read TGTGCCAGCAGCTTTGAGAGGGAGACCCAGTACTTC. This sequence encodes CASSFERETQYF.

The gene calls are TRBV6-5 and TRBJ1-1; no reliable D call. The germline V gene has CDR1 MNHEY and CDR2 SVGAGI. CDR3 length: 13 amino acids. With 0 bases removed from V and 5 bases from J, the gap between germline ends came to 7 bases. The CDR3 protein is CASSYSRRTEAFF. The CDR3 DNA sequence: TGTGCCAGCAGTTACTCGAGAAGGACTGAAGCTTTCTTT.

This clone was recorded a few times. The rearrangement links TRBV6-5 to TRBJ1-4, with 8 bases lining up with TRBD1. CDR1 and CDR2 (germline): MNHEY, SVGAGI. The CDR3 contains 15 residues. Trimming took 6 bases from V and 7 from J; bases not matched to a gene: 10. CDR3 protein: CASRPDRVRGEKLFF. In nucleotides, the CDR3 is TGTGCCAGCAGACCGGACAGGGTGAGGGGTGAAAAACTGTTTTTT.

The gene calls are TRBV29-1 and TRBJ2-7; D might be TRBD2 (6 bases). V lost 2 bases and J 0 bases, leaving 17 bases between the germline ends. CDR3 size: 16 residues. Germline V lookup: CDR1 SQVTM, CDR2 ANQGSEA. CDR3 protein: CSVESRVGGSSYEQYF. The CDR3 coding sequence is TGCAGCGTTGAATCTCGGGTCGGGGGAAGCTCCTACGAGCAGTACTTC.

V gene TRBV11-3 combines with J gene TRBJ2-2; possibly TRBD1 for D (6 bases). Germline V gene data show CDR1 as SGHNT and CDR2 as YENEEA. V lost 5 bases and J 6 bases, leaving 13 bases between the germline ends. The CDR3 has 14 amino acids. The CDR3 bases are TGTGCCAGCAGCCCGGGACACGGGGCCGGGGAGCTGTTTTTT. Its protein is CASSPGHGAGELFF.

The count of this clone is one. This sequence joins TRBV19 and TRBJ2-1, with TRBD2 as a possible D gene (9 bases). Trimming removed 7 bases at V and 5 bases at J, with 33 bases between. The germline CDR1 and CDR2 sequences are LNHDA and SQIVND (reference sequence). This CDR3 region has 20 residues. This CDR3 reads CASTPDRVWGVAGEDNEQFF. CDR3 nucleotide sequence: TGTGCCAGTACCCCGGACAGGGTATGGGGGGTAGCGGGAGAGGACAATGAGCAGTTCTTC.

This clone was observed a few times. The genes are TRBV10-1 and TRBJ1-5, with TRBD1 identical over 7 bases. The CDR3 sequence is 17 residues long. Germline V lookup: CDR1 WNHNN, CDR2 SYGVQD (reference sequence). V gave up 0 bases and J gave up 2 bases; unmatched junction bases: 7. The DNA of the CDR3 is TGCGCCAGCAGTGAGTCAGTGAGGGGGCGAGGCAATCAGCCCCAGCATTTT. It encodes CASSESVRGRGNQPQHF.

The gene calls are TRBV28 and TRBJ1-6; 8 bases align to TRBD1. V gave up 5 bases and J gave up 10 bases; unmatched junction bases: 7. CDR1 is MDHEN, CDR2 SYDVKM, per germline. CDR3 size: 14 residues. The DNA for the CDR3 is TGTGCCAGCAGTCCCGGACAGGGAGAATCACCCCTCCACTTT. Translation: CASSPGQGESPLHF.

This clone came up a few times. The chain carries TRBV7-9 and TRBJ2-1; weak D call: TRBD2 (6 bases). The CDR3 sequence is 14 residues long. Germline loops: CDR1 SEHNR, CDR2 FQNEAQ (reference sequence). V was pared by 1 base and J by 12 bases, with 16 bases between. The CDR3 region has the DNA TGTGCCAGCAGCTTAGAGGCCACTAGCTCTAGGCAGTTCTTC. Translated: CASSLEATSSRQFF.